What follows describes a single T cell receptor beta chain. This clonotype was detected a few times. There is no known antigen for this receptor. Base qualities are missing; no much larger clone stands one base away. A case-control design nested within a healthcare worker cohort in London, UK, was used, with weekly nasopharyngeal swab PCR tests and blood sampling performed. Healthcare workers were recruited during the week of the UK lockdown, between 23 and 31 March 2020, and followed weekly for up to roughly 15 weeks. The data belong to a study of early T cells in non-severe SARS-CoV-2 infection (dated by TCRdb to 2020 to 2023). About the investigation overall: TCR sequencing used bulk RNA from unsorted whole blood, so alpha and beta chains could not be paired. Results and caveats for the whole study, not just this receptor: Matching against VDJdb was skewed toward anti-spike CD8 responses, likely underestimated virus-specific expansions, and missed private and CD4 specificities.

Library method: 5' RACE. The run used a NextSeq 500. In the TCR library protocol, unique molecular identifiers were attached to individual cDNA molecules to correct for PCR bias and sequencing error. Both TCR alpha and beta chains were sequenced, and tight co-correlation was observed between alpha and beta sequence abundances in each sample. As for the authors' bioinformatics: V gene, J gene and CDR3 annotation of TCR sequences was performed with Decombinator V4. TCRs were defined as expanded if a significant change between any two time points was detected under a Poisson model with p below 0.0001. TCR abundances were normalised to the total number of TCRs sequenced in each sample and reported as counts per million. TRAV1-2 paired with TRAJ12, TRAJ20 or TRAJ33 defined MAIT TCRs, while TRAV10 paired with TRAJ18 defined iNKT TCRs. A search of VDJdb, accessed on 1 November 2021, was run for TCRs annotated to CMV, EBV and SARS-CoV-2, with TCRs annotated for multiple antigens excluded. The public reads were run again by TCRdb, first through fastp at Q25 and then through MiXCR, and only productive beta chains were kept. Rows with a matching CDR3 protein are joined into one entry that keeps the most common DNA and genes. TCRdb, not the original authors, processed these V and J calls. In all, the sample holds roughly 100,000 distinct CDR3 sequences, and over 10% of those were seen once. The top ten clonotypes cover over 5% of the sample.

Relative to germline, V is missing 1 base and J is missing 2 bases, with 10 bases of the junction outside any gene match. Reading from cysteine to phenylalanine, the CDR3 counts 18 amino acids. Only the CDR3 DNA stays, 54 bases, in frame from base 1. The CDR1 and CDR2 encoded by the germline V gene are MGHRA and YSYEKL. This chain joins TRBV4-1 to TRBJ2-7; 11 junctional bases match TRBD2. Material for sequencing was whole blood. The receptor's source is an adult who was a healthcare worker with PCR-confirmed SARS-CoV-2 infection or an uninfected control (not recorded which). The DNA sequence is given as TGCGCCAGCAGCCAAGCTCCTGACTTACTAGCGGGGGCCTACGAGCAGTACTTC. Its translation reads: CASSQAPDLLAGAYEQYF.